The T cell receptor (beta chain) described here comes from a study of identical twins. Concerning this clonotype: The antigen is undetermined.

Study results and caveats: Researchers caution that invariant MAIT and iNKT cells could partly confound zero-insertion analyses. For out-of-frame alpha sequences shared by twins, low generation probability was in excess.

The germline V gene has CDR1 MNHNS and CDR2 SASEGT. This CDR3 contains 15 residues. V shed 7 bases and J 3 bases; nucleotides not matched to a gene: 9. Through template switching, a universal primer site was introduced, and the cDNA contained unique molecular identifiers. TCRdb processed the 5' RACE reads anew with MiXCR; each CDR3 protein has one entry. The sample yields 400,000 to 550,000 distinct CDR3 sequences, roughly an eighth seen once. The same data also contributed to another study, on yellow fever vaccine responses in identical twins. That work states: Reportedly, twins showed a vaccine T cell response that looked partly convergent and partly personalized.

This sequence was found in a woman between 18 and 29 years old in good health. The sequencing input was CD4+ T cells sorted from blood. The chain employs TRBV6-1 and TRBJ1-1; TRBD1 aligns across 9 bases. CDR3 sequence: CASNTQGAGDTEAFF. CDR3 nucleotides: TGTGCCAGCAACACACAGGGGGCAGGCGACACTGAAGCTTTCTTT.